Below are 19 T cell receptor beta chains sequenced from a single sample in a study of T cell repertoires in cytomegalovirus infection. TCRdb re-analysed the reads in MiXCR, keeping a single row per CDR3 protein. This table holds approximately 630,000 distinct CDR3 sequences, 20% to 30% found once. The sequenced sample was CD8+ T cells from PBMCs. The receptor source for this set is a human donor in good health (CMV status not recorded). Some clones in this sample may be carry-over from other donors' samples.

With regard to this clonotype: A clone one base away is much larger, so this may be a read error. CDR3 in DNA: TGTCCCAGCAGCTTAGGGGTAATTGAAGCTTTCTTT. The encoded protein is CPSSLGVIEAFF. The chain combines TRBV7-6 with TRBJ1-1; D is possibly TRBD1 (5 bases). This CDR3 spans 12 amino acids. The V gene's germline CDR1 is SGHVS and CDR2 FNYEAQ. The entire variable domain, with the rest obtained from reference TRBV7-6 and TRBJ1-1, is as follows: GAGVSQSPRYKVTKRGQDVALRCDPISGHVSLYWYRQALGQGPEFLTYFNYEAQQDKSGLPNDRFSAERPEGSISTLTIQRTEQRDSAMYRCPSSLGVIEAFFGQGTRLTVV.

The V call is TRBV4-3, the J call TRBJ2-3, with TRBD1 as a possible D gene (6 bases). The ends were cut back, 4 bases at V and 0 bases at J, with 17 bases in the middle. The CDR3 extends over 17 amino acids. From germline, CDR1 is LGHNA and CDR2 YSLEER. CDR3 nucleotides: TGCGCCAGCAGCCTTTTACCGGGACACCTCAGCACAGATACGCAGTATTTT. Translating it yields CASSLLPGHLSTDTQYF.

This clonotype showed up just a few times. The chain carries TRBV12-3 or TRBV12-4 and TRBJ2-6; no definite D call. The CDR3 is made up of 17 amino acids. V shed 6 bases and J shed 0 bases, with 15 bases lying between them. CDR3 nucleotides: TGTGCCAGCAGCTCCGGAGCGCCGCTCTCTGGGGCCAACGTCCTGACTTTC. This encodes CASSSGAPLSGANVLTF.

V gene TRBV7-9 combines with J gene TRBJ1-4, with D possibly being TRBD1 (6 bases). V lost 1 base, J lost 4 bases, and 13 bases lay in between. There are 16 residues in the CDR3. CDR1 SEHNR and CDR2 FQNEAQ come from the germline V gene (reference sequence). As DNA, the CDR3 is TGTGCCAGCAGCTTAGGGACAGAACGAGTTAATGAAAAACTGTTTTTT. It codes for CASSLGTERVNEKLFF.

Ten or more counts support this clonotype. The chain recombines TRBV7-2 with TRBJ1-2; unclear D gene. Germline V lookup: CDR1 SGHTA, CDR2 FQGNSA. Trimming took 3 bases from V and 10 from J, leaving 12 bases between them. This CDR3 has 12 amino acids. The CDR3 nucleotides are TGTGCCAGCAGCTTTCCACAGTCCATCTACACCTTC. It translates to CASSFPQSIYTF.

This rearrangement joins TRBV29-1 to TRBJ2-7; D is unresolved. The CDR3 covers 12 residues. Germline CDR1 and CDR2: SQVTM and ANQGSEA. V lost 3 bases and J 5 bases, leaving 11 bases between the germline ends. The CDR3 reads CSVDGPTNEQYF. DNA of the CDR3: TGCAGCGTTGACGGTCCTACCAACGAGCAGTACTTC.

This clonotype was detected ten times or more. The chain links TRBV6-6 to TRBJ2-7; D may correspond to TRBD1 or TRBD2 (6 bases each). Trimming stripped 2 bases from V and 2 bases from J, with 10 bases between. The CDR3 runs to 14 residues. Germline CDR1 and CDR2: MNHNY and SVGAGI (reference sequence). CDR3 bases: TGTGCCAGCAGTTACGGGGGGCCTACCTACGAGCAGTACTTC. As protein: CASSYGGPTYEQYF.

As for this clonotype: This may stem from a read error, because a much larger clone lies one nucleotide away. The CDR3 DNA reads TGTGTCAGCAGCTATACCTGGACAGGGTCTGAAGCTTTCTTT. The encoded protein is CVSSYTWTGSEAFF. This rearrangement joins TRBV7-9 to TRBJ1-1; 8 nucleotides match TRBD1. CDR3 size: 14 residues. Germline values: CDR1 SEHNR, CDR2 FQNEAQ (reference sequence).

This clonotype was counted a few times. V and J are TRBV27 and TRBJ2-7; D uncertain. V lost 4 bases and J lost 3, with 13 bases in between. This CDR3 is 14 amino acids long. CDR1 MNHEY and CDR2 SMNVEV come from the germline V gene (reference sequence). The CDR3 here is CASSSYDGFYEQYF. The CDR3 DNA is TGTGCCAGCAGTTCCTATGACGGCTTCTACGAGCAGTACTTC.

About this clonotype: Sequence at one end of the junction differs from germline and may be a read error. The chain combines TRBV4-1 with TRBJ2-1, with 7 bases lining up with TRBD1. Germline CDR1 is MGHRA and CDR2 is YSYEKL. This CDR3 contains 15 residues. CDR3 DNA: TGCGCCGGCAGCCAAGATCCGGGACAGTACAATGAGCAGTTCTTC. This sequence encodes CAGSQDPGQYNEQFF.

This clonotype was seen a few times. The chain couples TRBV25-1 to TRBJ2-3; 12 nucleotides agree with TRBD2. J was trimmed by 5 bases and V by 0 bases; bases with no gene match: 6. Germline V gene data show CDR1 as MGHDK and CDR2 as SYGVNS. The CDR3 sequence is 17 residues long. The DNA for the CDR3 is TGTGCCAGCAGTGAATATCTACTAGCGGGGGGAGGAGATACGCAGTATTTT. This sequence encodes CASSEYLLAGGGDTQYF.

This clonotype was seen ten or more times. The genes are TRBV7-8 and TRBJ2-4; tentative D call: TRBD2 (6 bases). This CDR3 region has 14 residues. V lost 4 bases and J lost 4, with 11 bases in between. The germline CDR1 and CDR2 sequences are SGHVS and FQNEAQ. The CDR3 is CASSSPGLKNIQYF. The CDR3 nucleotides read TGTGCCAGCAGCTCTCCGGGACTGAAAAACATTCAGTACTTC.

The rearrangement uses TRBV27 and TRBJ2-2, with D perhaps assigned TRBD1 or TRBD2 (5 bases each). Germline assignment: CDR1 MNHEY and CDR2 SMNVEV (reference sequence). The CDR3 is made up of 17 amino acids. V was pared by 4 bases and J by 4 bases, with 19 bases between. The CDR3 region has the DNA TGTGCCAGCAGTTCCAGGGACGAAGGTTTCTTCACCGGGGAGCTGTTTTTT. Protein product: CASSSRDEGFFTGELFF.

This clonotype was observed once. The chain employs TRBV6-6 and TRBJ2-6; D gene unclear. Trimming stripped 3 bases from V and 5 bases from J, with 5 bases between. In germline, CDR1 is MNHNY, CDR2 SVGAGI (reference sequence). The CDR3 is made up of 13 amino acids. The CDR3 spells CASSYSRANVLTF. CDR3 bases: TGTGCCAGCAGTTATAGTAGGGCCAACGTCCTGACTTTC.

There are a few counts of this clonotype. V usage is TRBV20-1 and J usage is TRBJ1-2; 7 bases match TRBD1. V was clipped by 0 bases and J by 0 bases; unmatched bases: 7. This CDR3 is 16 amino acids long. From germline, CDR1 is DFQATT and CDR2 SNEGSKA (reference sequence). CDR3 sequence reads: CSARDPGTASNYGYTF. The CDR3 nucleotides are TGCAGTGCTAGAGATCCCGGGACAGCTTCTAACTATGGCTACACCTTC.

This clonotype was seen only a few times. The CDR3 DNA is TGTGCCAGCAGCTCCTCCGTTGACAGCCAAGAGACCCAGTACTTC. It encodes CASSSSVDSQETQYF. V usage is TRBV7-6 and J usage is TRBJ2-5, with D possibly being TRBD1 (5 bases). Germline V gene lookup returns CDR1 SGHVS and CDR2 FNYEAQ. This CDR3 is built from 15 residues. V lost 4 bases and J lost 1, with 13 bases in between. Full variable domain (remainder filled in from reference TRBV7-6 and TRBJ2-5): GAGVSQSPRYKVTKRGQDVALRCDPISGHVSLYWYRQALGQGPEFLTYFNYEAQQDKSGLPNDRFSAERPEGSISTLTIQRTEQRDSAMYRCASSSSVDSQETQYFGPGTRLLVL.

This clonotype was seen many times. The chain uses TRBV7-9 and TRBJ1-1; D ambiguous. The length of the CDR3 is 11 residues. The V gene's germline CDR1 is SEHNR and CDR2 FQNEAQ (reference sequence). The V end lost 3 bases, the J end lost 6 bases, and 5 bases lay between the germline ends. CDR3 region: CASSFLPEAFF. CDR3 coding DNA: TGTGCCAGCAGCTTTCTTCCTGAAGCTTTCTTT.

CDR3 DNA sequence: TGTGCCAGCAGCGGGGACAGCCGGTACAATGAGCAGTTCTTC. This sequence encodes CASSGDSRYNEQFF. The V and J genes are TRBV7-9 and TRBJ2-1, with 7 bases aligning to TRBD1. The V gene's germline CDR1 is SEHNR and CDR2 FQNEAQ (reference sequence). This CDR3 region has 14 residues. With V trimmed by 5 bases and J by 4 bases, 5 bases remained unmatched.

The chain uses TRBV20-1 and TRBJ1-2; D is undetermined. Germline CDR1 is DFQATT and CDR2 is SNEGSKA (reference sequence). The V end lost 6 bases, the J end lost 2 bases, and 16 bases lay between the germline ends. CDR3 length: 14 residues. CDR3 protein: CSANIGSTNYGYTF. CDR3 coding DNA: TGCAGTGCCAACATAGGATCAACAAACTATGGCTACACCTTC.